This TCR beta chain was identified in a study of T cells after yellow fever vaccination. Overall study: Fractions of limited cellularity were prepared by means of SMART-Seq v4 Ultra Low Input.

The CDR3 covers 15 residues. Germline lookup yields CDR1 LGHNA and CDR2 YSLEER. V was cut by 1 base and J by 10 bases, with 14 bases left in between. In TCRdb, the 5' RACE reads were re-called with MiXCR into one record per CDR3 protein. The data contain hundreds of thousands of distinct CDR3 sequences, approximately 15% of them singletons. V is TRBV4-3 and J is TRBJ1-6; D perhaps matches TRBD1 (5 bases). The input for sequencing was PBMCs, taken on the day of the yellow fever booster vaccination. The clonotype comes from a man aged 25-45 years who received the YFV17D yellow fever vaccine. Here the CDR3 DNA reads TGCGCCAGCAGCCAAGGACAGAAAGTTTCATCACCCCTCCACTTT. It encodes CASSQGQKVSSPLHF.